A single sample gave rise to the 24 T cell receptor beta chains below, sequenced in a study of cytomegalovirus exposure and HLA in healthy donors. Amplification used 60 Vbeta primers and 13 Jbeta primers. Method: immunoSEQ multiplex PCR; TCRdb's copy keeps in-frame clones and lacks some. Its table lists about 34,000 clones. Input material: PBMCs. Receptors were obtained from a woman aged 35 to 49 in good health and CMV-seropositive.

The V gene is TRBV29-1, the J gene TRBJ1-1, with TRBD1 matching 7 bases. The V gene's germline CDR1 is SQVTM and CDR2 ANQGSEA. This CDR3 has 13 amino acids. After removal of 6 bases from V and 3 bases from J, the junction contained 7 bases not matched to a gene. This chain's CDR3 is CSVTTGYDTEAFF. The DNA for the CDR3 is TGCAGCGTCACGACAGGGTATGACACTGAAGCTTTCTTT.

The chain links TRBV4-2 to TRBJ2-3; maybe TRBD1 (6 bases). V gave up 2 bases and J gave up 1 base, with 16 bases separating them. This CDR3 spans 17 amino acids. Germline V gene sequence: CDR1 LGHNA, CDR2 YNFKEQ. CDR3 region: CASSQLATGQGTDTQYF. CDR3 nucleotide sequence: TGTGCCAGCAGCCAACTCGCAACAGGGCAAGGCACAGATACGCAGTATTTT.

The genes are TRBV5-1 and TRBJ2-1; 8 positions agree with TRBD1. Germline loops: CDR1 SGHRS, CDR2 YFSETQ. This CDR3 is built from 13 residues. V lost 5 bases and J lost 6; bases outside the gene matches: 4. CDR3 sequence reads: CASSSTGVNEQFF. The CDR3 DNA follows: TGCGCCAGCAGTTCGACAGGGGTCAATGAGCAGTTCTTC.

This chain connects TRBV28 to TRBJ1-2, with D perhaps TRBD1 (5 bases). Trimming pared 7 bases from V and 4 bases from J, leaving 19 bases between. Looked up from germline, CDR1 is MDHEN and CDR2 is SYDVKM. There are 15 residues in the CDR3. CDR3 residues: CASTGASIGAYGYTF. Here the CDR3 DNA reads TGTGCCAGCACCGGAGCGTCGATAGGGGCCTATGGCTACACCTTC.

This rearrangement joins TRBV9 to TRBJ2-3, with D perhaps matching TRBD2 (6 bases). With 6 bases removed from V and 0 bases from J, the gap between germline ends came to 11 bases. CDR1 and CDR2 from the germline V gene are SGDLS and YYNGEE. CDR3 length equals 14 residues. The CDR3 loop is CASKSGESTDTQYF. As DNA, the CDR3 is TGTGCCAGCAAGTCGGGAGAAAGCACAGATACGCAGTATTTT.

The DNA of the CDR3 is TGTGCCAGCAGACCCGGACAGGGACGCACCTATGGCTACACCTTC. Protein: CASRPGQGRTYGYTF. The chain recombines TRBV5-4 with TRBJ1-2; 8 bases match TRBD1. V was pared by 5 bases and J by 4 bases, with 10 bases of the junction left unmatched. This CDR3 is built from 15 residues. The germline gives CDR1 SGHNT, CDR2 YYREEE (reference sequence).

This sequence joins TRBV6-5 and TRBJ1-4, with D maybe TRBD1 (5 bases). In germline, CDR1 is MNHEY, CDR2 SVGAGI. The CDR3 extends over 14 amino acids. V was cut by 4 bases and J by 1 base, with 7 bases left in between. Written as DNA, the CDR3 is TGTGCCAGCAGTTCGACAGTAACTAATGAAAAACTGTTTTTT. Translating gives CASSSTVTNEKLFF.

The J gene is TRBJ1-1, the V gene TRBV27, with a tentative D call TRBD1 (6 bases). The CDR3 sequence is 16 residues long. V was cut by 7 bases and J by 5 bases, with 23 bases left in between. The V gene's germline CDR1 is MNHEY and CDR2 SMNVEV (reference sequence). The CDR3 DNA reads TGTGCCAGCAAAGTCGCGGCGTTCGGGGGGCGGACTGAAGCTTTCTTT. Translated, it gives CASKVAAFGGRTEAFF.

The chain recombines TRBV10-2 with TRBJ2-4; D possibly corresponds to TRBD2 (5 bases). Per germline, CDR1 WSHSY and CDR2 SAAADI. The V end was cut by 2 bases, the J end by 5 bases, with 13 bases between. The CDR3 runs 15 residues. The CDR3 bases are TGCGCCAGCAGTGAGAGCCGGGGTTATGAAAACATTCAGTACTTC. Translating gives CASSESRGYENIQYF.

V usage is TRBV28 and J usage is TRBJ2-1, with 16 bases identical to TRBD2. Germline CDR1 MDHEN, CDR2 SYDVKM. This CDR3 region has 17 residues. The J segment lost 8 bases and the V segment lost 2 bases, leaving 6 bases of the junction unmatched. The CDR3 reads CASSLTGLAGGRDEQFF. For the CDR3, the DNA is TGTGCCAGCAGTTTAACGGGACTAGCGGGAGGGCGGGATGAGCAGTTCTTC.

The chain has TRBV15 and TRBJ2-5; D is possibly TRBD1 (6 bases). The CDR3 runs to 15 residues. Germline V CDR1 and CDR2: LNHNV, YYDKDF (reference sequence). Trimming stripped 0 bases from V and 7 bases from J, with 15 bases between. CDR3 residues: CATSRDLAGVGTQYF. In DNA, the CDR3 is TGTGCCACCAGCAGAGATTTGGCAGGGGTCGGGACCCAGTACTTC.

V is TRBV6-5 and J is TRBJ2-3; D gene ambiguous. Germline V gene lookup returns CDR1 MNHEY and CDR2 SVGAGI. The V gene lost 4 bases and the J gene lost 4 bases, with 9 bases spanning the gap. The CDR3 runs 13 residues. CDR3 sequence: CASSFYEADTQYF. In DNA form, the CDR3 reads TGTGCCAGCAGTTTCTATGAAGCAGATACGCAGTATTTT.

J is TRBJ2-1 and V is TRBV7-9; 9 positions match TRBD2. The CDR3 sequence is 15 residues long. Germline V gives CDR1 SEHNR, CDR2 FQNEAQ (reference sequence). Unmatched junction bases numbered 7, after V lost 5 bases and J lost 5 bases. The CDR3 here is CASSDSGLAHNEQFF. The CDR3 nucleotides are TGTGCCAGCAGCGACTCGGGACTAGCTCACAATGAGCAGTTCTTC.

The genes are TRBV11-2 and TRBJ2-1; D is unclear. The germline CDR1 and CDR2 sequences are SGHAT and FQNNGV. V was shortened by 4 bases and J by 7 bases, with 14 bases between the two germline ends. The CDR3 loop spans 14 amino acids. CDR3 amino acids: CASSSPERGNEQFF. The DNA for the CDR3 is TGTGCCAGCAGCTCTCCGGAGCGTGGGAATGAGCAGTTCTTC.

The chain is built from TRBV7-2 and TRBJ2-1, with 10 bases that match TRBD2. The germline gives CDR1 SGHTA, CDR2 FQGNSA. V shed 5 bases and J 9 bases; nucleotides not matched to a gene: 7. This CDR3 is built from 14 residues. The CDR3 region has the DNA TGTGCCAGCAGCCCAACAGCGGGAGGGCGTGAGCAGTTCTTC. Its protein is CASSPTAGGREQFF.

The V call is TRBV2, the J call TRBJ1-2, with a tentative D call TRBD1 (5 bases). The CDR3 has 14 residues. Germline V gene lookup returns CDR1 SNHLY and CDR2 FYNNEI. Trimming took 6 bases from V and 1 from J, leaving 12 bases between them. The CDR3 DNA reads as TGTGCCAGCAGGGCAGGGTCCCTTAACTATGGCTACACCTTC. Protein sequence: CASRAGSLNYGYTF. Together with reference TRBV2 and TRBJ1-2, the CDR3 gives the full variable domain: EPEVTQTPSHQVTQMGQEVILRCVPISNHLYFYWYRQILGQKVEFLVSFYNNEISEKSEIFDDQFSVERPDGSNFTLKIRSTKLEDSAMYFCASRAGSLNYGYTFGSGTRLTVV.

The genes are TRBV5-4 and TRBJ2-5, with 8 bases lining up with TRBD1. The trim removed 5 bases at V and 5 bases at J, leaving 8 bases unmatched. CDR3 length: 14 residues. From germline, CDR1 is SGHNT and CDR2 YYREEE (reference sequence). CDR3 sequence reads: CASSDRTGMETQYF. CDR3 sequence (DNA): TGTGCCAGCAGTGACCGGACAGGGATGGAGACCCAGTACTTC.

The V call is TRBV7-3, the J call TRBJ2-3; a possible D gene is TRBD2 (5 bases). This CDR3 region has 14 residues. Germline-derived CDR1 and CDR2 are SGHTA and FQGTGA. V was cut by 5 bases and J by 5 bases, with 14 bases left in between. The CDR3 spells CASSPRWGVDTQYF. CDR3 sequence (DNA): TGTGCCAGCAGCCCGCGGTGGGGAGTAGATACGCAGTATTTT.

Here the CDR3 DNA reads TGTGCCAGCAGTGAATCCAGGACACGGCACAATGAGCAGTTCTTC. The encoded protein is CASSESRTRHNEQFF. This chain uses TRBV25-1 with TRBJ2-1; D possibly corresponds to TRBD1 (5 bases). The V end lost 1 base, the J end lost 5 bases, and 12 bases lay between the germline ends. This CDR3 contains 15 residues. CDR1 is MGHDK and CDR2 is SYGVNS in the germline V gene.

J is TRBJ2-5 and V is TRBV4-2, with 8 bases matching TRBD2. From germline, CDR1 is LGHNA and CDR2 YNFKEQ. This CDR3 contains 14 residues. The V segment lost 2 bases and the J segment 4 bases; nucleotides outside the gene matches: 3. The CDR3 region is CASSQLTSGETQYF. For the CDR3, the DNA is TGTGCCAGCAGCCAATTAACTAGCGGAGAGACCCAGTACTTC.

The chain carries TRBV18 and TRBJ1-3; D not resolved. Germline CDR1 and CDR2: KGHSH and LQKENI. V dropped 2 bases and J dropped 3 bases, with 11 bases sitting between them. CDR3 length: 15 residues. Written as DNA, the CDR3 is TGTGCCAGCTCACCAGAGGGATTCAGTGGAAACACCATATATTTT. It yields the protein CASSPEGFSGNTIYF.

V gene TRBV9 combines with J gene TRBJ1-5; tentative D call: TRBD1 (5 bases). Trimming removed 4 bases at V and 3 bases at J, with 20 bases between. This CDR3 has 17 residues. CDR1 is SGDLS, CDR2 YYNGEE, per germline. The CDR3 DNA follows: TGTGCCAGCAGCCAAGGTCAGGGCGTGGGTCTCAATCAGCCCCAGCATTTT. It codes for CASSQGQGVGLNQPQHF.

The V and J genes are TRBV6-5 and TRBJ2-7, with 7 bases identical to TRBD1. V shed 5 bases, J shed 5 bases, and the junction held 12 bases outside the gene matches. CDR3 size: 15 residues. The germline gives CDR1 MNHEY, CDR2 SVGAGI. The chain's CDR3 is CASSPITGAGHEQYF. As DNA, the CDR3 is TGTGCCAGCAGTCCGATTACAGGGGCGGGTCACGAGCAGTACTTC.

The chain joins TRBV5-6 to TRBJ2-7, with D possibly being TRBD2 (6 bases). V was shortened by 1 base and J by 6 bases, with 8 bases between the two germline ends. The CDR3 covers 12 residues. Germline loops: CDR1 SGHDT, CDR2 YYEEEE. The CDR3 sequence is CASSLRRGEQYF. For the CDR3, the DNA is TGTGCCAGCAGCTTGAGGCGGGGCGAGCAGTACTTC.